A single T cell receptor beta chain is shown here with its context. The record originates from a study of blood T cell repertoires in COVID-19. Profiled with immunoSEQ multiplex PCR; TCRdb holds only in-frame clones, not every one. The sample lists about 100,000 clones; more than 75% were seen once. The TCR comes from a human donor in a cohort sampled during active COVID-19. What was sequenced was peripheral blood.

The CDR3 region is CASSHTGHETGELFF. DNA of the CDR3: TGTGCCAGTAGTCATACAGGGCACGAGACCGGGGAGCTGTTTTTT. This rearrangement joins TRBV19 to TRBJ2-2; possible D gene TRBD1, 6 bases. Germline-derived CDR1 and CDR2 are LNHDA and SQIVND (reference sequence). This CDR3 has 15 residues. Trimming stripped 5 bases from V and 5 bases from J, with 15 bases between.